The clone carrying this TCR beta chain was recorded a few times. The antigen is unknown. This sample stems from a study of T-cell memory formation after mild COVID-19. In the study overall: TCR clusters mostly belonged to single donors. Broader study findings: Memory from before infection featured some responding clones, which suggests cross-reactive memory joined. Mostly located in CM and EM were contracting CD4+ clones, with contracting CD8+ clones located in EMRA.

TCRdb analysed the 5' RACE reads with MiXCR anew, one entry per CDR3 protein. The table includes some 48,000 distinct CDR3 sequences, 12% detected once. This TCR came from a man between 18 and 35 years old who had mild COVID-19 (a few samples of this study predate the infection). Cell type and time point are not known. The sequencing sample was made of PBMCs or a T cell subset sorted from them (not recorded which).

The CDR3 here is CASIRRTPNTEAFF. CDR3 DNA sequence: TGTGCCAGCATCCGACGGACGCCGAACACTGAAGCTTTCTTT. The chain is built from TRBV6-6 and TRBJ1-1; no clear D gene. The germline V and J ends were trimmed by 7 bases and 1 base, with 13 bases remaining between them. The CDR3 totals 14 residues. Germline values: CDR1 MNHNY, CDR2 SVGAGI (reference sequence).